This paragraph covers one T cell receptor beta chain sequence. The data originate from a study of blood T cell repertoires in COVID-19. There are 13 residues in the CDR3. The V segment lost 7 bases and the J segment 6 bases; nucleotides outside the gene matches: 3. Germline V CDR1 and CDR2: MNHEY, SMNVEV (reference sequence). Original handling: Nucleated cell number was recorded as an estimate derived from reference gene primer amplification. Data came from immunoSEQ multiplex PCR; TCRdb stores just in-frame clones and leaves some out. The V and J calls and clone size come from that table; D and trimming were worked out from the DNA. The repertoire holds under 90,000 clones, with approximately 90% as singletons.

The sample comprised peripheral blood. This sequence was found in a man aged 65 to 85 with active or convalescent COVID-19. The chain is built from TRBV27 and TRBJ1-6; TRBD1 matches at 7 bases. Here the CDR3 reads CASKGTVNSPLHF. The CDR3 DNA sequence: TGTGCCAGCAAAGGGACAGTTAATTCACCCCTCCACTTT.